This T cell receptor (beta chain) was observed in a study of T cells in localized non-small cell lung cancer. Concerning this clone: Its antigen is not known.

General study results and limits: Adjacent lung exhibited a median of 57 among the 100 most abundant tumor clones. Uninvolved adjacent lung showed higher T cell clonality than tumor. Multi-region tumor sequencing was not done, so intratumor heterogeneity could not be excluded.

The CDR3 totals 9 residues. V lost 9 bases to trimming and J lost 5 bases, with 4 bases between them. Germline V lookup: CDR1 MGHRA, CDR2 YSYEKL. Measured with immunoSEQ multiplex PCR; TCRdb has only the in-frame clones, and not every one. The sample has around 34,000 clones, 93% seen once. The sequence was obtained from a female donor aged 60 or older with stage I lung adenocarcinoma. The source material was peripheral blood, sampled before any cancer treatment. V is TRBV4-1 and J is TRBJ1-2; D is ambiguous. Here the CDR3 reads CARLYGYTF. CDR3 coding DNA: TGCGCCAGACTATATGGCTACACCTTC.